This T cell receptor beta chain was sequenced for a study of control samples from healthy donors and cancer patients. Data came from immunoSEQ multiplex PCR; TCRdb stores just in-frame clones and leaves some out. The data hold some 190,000 clones, with about 89% observed a single time. The clonotype originates from a young man in good health. Sequencing was carried out using blood.

The CDR3 region is CASRPSGGHTDTQYF. The CDR3, as DNA: TGTGCCAGCAGACCATCGGGGGGCCACACAGATACGCAGTATTTT. V gene TRBV6-5 combines with J gene TRBJ2-3; tentative D call: TRBD2 (7 bases). CDR1 is MNHEY, CDR2 SVGAGI, per germline. This CDR3 spans 15 amino acids. V was pared by 6 bases and J by 2 bases, with 15 bases between.